This T cell receptor beta chain was sequenced during a study of identical twins (dated by TCRdb to about 2016). Background for the entire study: To test whether fetal clonotypes persist, the study used deep sequencing on TCR alpha and beta repertoires from monozygotic twins, unrelated adults of various ages, and cord blood. Replicate twin experiments were performed at different times using different library preparation protocols to rule out contamination.

The sample holds many counts of this clonotype. No cognate antigen has been identified for it. No base qualities exist here, and no much larger clone lies one base off it. Only healthy Caucasian donors were included. Using Miltenyi CD45RO+ enrichment and human naive T-cell isolation kits, memory (CD45RO+) and naive T cells were isolated from PBMC. What the work shows at the level of the full study, not this receptor alone: Abundant cord blood beta clonotypes had fewer insertions, young adult naive repertoires showed a similar but weaker trend, and memory repertoires showed no such trend. In monozygotic twins, out-of-frame TCR alpha sharing was systematically underestimated by recombination models, although the models agreed with sharing between unrelated individuals. Zero-insertion analyses could be partly confounded by invariant T cells such as MAIT and iNKT, though diverse VJ usage argued against such confounding for most clonotypes. A weaker excess of twin sharing was found in beta out-of-frame sequences because the signal-to-noise ratio was lowered by fewer shared sequences. Out-of-frame TCR alpha sequences shared between twins showed an excess of low generation-probability sequences compared with coincidental sharing between unrelated individuals. Because the same donors could not be followed over many years, conclusions were based on cross-sectional statistical analysis.

Deletion took 1 base off V and 5 bases off J, with a span of 5 bases between the germline ends. The CDR1 and CDR2 encoded by the germline V gene (reference sequence) are SEHNR and FQNEAQ. The CDR3 measures 12 amino acids from cysteine to phenylalanine. The retained sequence is limited to the CDR3, 36 bases, with the frame set at the first base. Libraries were built with 5' RACE. Sequencing was performed on an Illumina HiSeq 2000. A universal primer binding site was introduced by template switching, and a unique molecular identifier was present in the final cDNA, enabling accurate counting of TCR cDNA molecules. Specific primers in the conserved constant-segment region were used to synthesize first-strand cDNA for the TCR alpha and beta chains. To control for contamination, each cDNA library was double barcoded with a SMART-Mk sample barcode plus Illumina barcodes. Two successive PCR steps introduced TruSeq adapter sequences along with Illumina sample barcodes. The Illumina HiSeq platform was used with custom primers to sequence TCR alpha and beta cDNA libraries. Per the source publication's procedure: Unique molecular identifiers were extracted from raw reads with MiGEC, and CDR3 positions were determined with MiXCR. Recombination models were inferred per individual with the repgenHMM and IGoR tools using an EM algorithm. The analysis of shared clonotypes was done with the tcR package in R, with sharing normalized by the product of cloneset sizes. Out-of-frame nonproductive sequences were analyzed to study raw recombination free of thymic and clonal selection effects. The public reads were reprocessed in TCRdb via fastp at Q25 and MiXCR, keeping in-frame beta chains. Entries that share a CDR3 protein sequence are merged under the most common genes and DNA. These V and J calls rely on TCRdb rather than the paper's analysis. This sample holds around 95,000 distinct CDR3 sequences; 5.9% were observed only once. Roughly 12% of the sample rests with the top ten.

The TCR sequence derives from a woman aged 45-59 years in good health. Recombination connected TRBV7-9 to TRBJ1-2; no D gene can be assigned with confidence. Sequencing used memory T cells sorted from blood. Explained via the paper, the cell subset or site label denotes: CD45RO+ enriched T cells. The nucleotide sequence reads TGTGCCAGCAGCTTAGACCTATATGGCTACACCTTC. This is translated as CASSLDLYGYTF. Outside the CDR3, residues come from the reference TRBV7-9 and TRBJ1-2 proteins, so the full variable domain is: DTGVSQNPRHKITKRGQNVTFRCDPISEHNRLYWYRQTLGQGPEFLTYFQNEAQLEKSRLLSDRFSAERPKGSFSTLEIQRTEQGDSAMYLCASSLDLYGYTFGSGTRLTVV.